This T cell receptor (beta chain) was sequenced in a study of cytomegalovirus exposure and HLA in healthy donors (TCRdb year 2017). Study-level background: An earlier analysis of 550 to 700 of the donors reported roughly 300 Gb of sequence data and 100 million to 130 million unique TCR beta sequences from 150 million to 200 million T cells. All discovery cohort repertoires had been generated using a single sequencing platform. Donor age, sex, ethnicity and CMV serostatus were collected together with the repertoire data. The number of typed donors differed by locus: roughly 629-640 for A, B, C, DRB1 and DQB1; 522 for DQA1; fewer than 610 for DPA1; and 450 to 480 for DPB1. The aim of the study was to test whether cataloging public T cell receptors could identify signatures of past pathogen exposure. The study used immunosequencing to profile the T cell repertoires of 666 subjects and linked those repertoires to cytomegalovirus serostatus. About 280 gigabases of sequencing data and around 80 million unique TCR sequences made up an early release that covered roughly 670 HLA-typed donors. A later genetic analysis used genome-wide SNP genotypes for about 60% of the 666 donors, treating that subset as a discovery cohort. Among 398 genotyped donors of the cohort, an average of approximately 240,000 unique TCR beta nucleotide sequences were sequenced per donor, about a sixth of them non-productive. An earlier analysis of several hundred of the donors used high-throughput TCR beta sequencing to judge whether each TCR beta V gene segment behaved as functional or pseudogenic. In the later analysis, no new phenotypic data were used to find candidate immune exposures; instead, reliance was placed on TCR beta sequences and their occurrence across donors. A handful of DR-DQ haplotypes were handled as single units for association and clustering because linkage in the cohort was strong. HLA typing included class I and class II loci at four-digit resolution. Along with the roughly 670-subject first cohort, a separate validation cohort of over 90 different subjects was used. Among the roughly 380 genotyped donors, approximately 82% belonged to the genetic ancestry cluster associated with self-reported Caucasian donors. To predict cytomegalovirus infection status, the study brought together high-throughput TCR immunosequencing, statistical association of individual TCRs with disease status, and machine learning. In a later analysis, previously published TCR beta repertoires from several hundred donors were re-analyzed and high-resolution HLA genotyping was added so that TCR occurrence patterns could be studied. What the authors observed across the whole study: A cluster of highly shared sequence variants was judged likely to represent a technical artifact of the sequencing pipeline. While some public TCRs were present in many individuals, most TCR sequences turned up only very rarely across donors. Roughly uniform sequencing depth across donors was assumed in presence/absence analyses, although this assumption may not hold. The only immune exposure information available for the cohort was CMV serostatus. Compared with the roughly 670-donor mean, donors in an Asian-associated ancestry cluster had fewer N-insertions in productive TCRs, according to a later genetic analysis. A further reported finding was that TCR beta sequences accurately predicted the HLA-A and HLA-B alleles for most subjects in the first cohort. In vitro tests confirmed that three of the cytomegalovirus-associated TCR beta chains recognize cytomegalovirus antigens. A later genetic analysis associated a missense DCLRE1C variant with V-gene and J-gene trimming of TCR beta chains, and an independent cohort replicated the association. A later analysis reported that several top co-occurrence clusters appeared linked to parvovirus B19, influenza, CMV and Epstein-Barr virus. Because some donors lacked HLA typing at each locus, the association tests relied only on the typed subset. In a later analysis, HLA-associated TCR beta chains were found to be more clonally expanded and to have lower generation probabilities than equally common non-associated chains. In an earlier analysis of 587 of the donors, most TCR beta V segments appeared in productive rearrangements about 87% or about 30% of the time, broadly matching IMGT annotations. The classifier was reported to diagnose cytomegalovirus status with high specificity and sensitivity in both the original cohort and the validation cohort. In a later analysis, about 16,000 TCR beta sequences were associated with specific HLA alleles at a false discovery rate of 0.05. In this cohort, only TCR beta chains were sequenced, and detectable features were limited by the absence of alpha or paired-chain data. Because counts were too low, 15 to 20 rarely observed V segments, including chromosome 9 orphons, were excluded from the earlier analysis of under 650 of the donors. The 87-base-pair reads could not distinguish some IMGT-functional V segments, including TRBV6-2 and TRBV6-3, so those segments were excluded. A later analysis found that TCR association rates varied across HLA loci, with DRB1 alleles showing the most associated TCRs and HLA-C alleles the fewest. According to the authors, the approach could potentially be generalized to other disease states and immunological phenotypes. Most CMV-associated TCR beta chains appeared to be HLA-restricted in a later analysis, and the HLA associations seemed to be driven largely by CMV exposure. In the study, 164 TCR beta chains were listed as associated with cytomegalovirus. Linkage disequilibrium might explain the correlated functional status among segregating V segments, but an unknown experimental factor could not be excluded. Assigning TCR associations to individual alleles was difficult when HLA alleles, especially DR and DQ, strongly co-occurred.

In total, fewer than 750 healthy bone marrow donors made up the cohort. At the time of sampling, every cohort member was nominally healthy, though immune exposures that went unrecorded were likely present. The donor tested CMV seropositive, placing the donor among the roughly 300 seropositive members of the cohort. Every donor gave a peripheral blood sample, and the peripheral blood mononuclear cells from that sample were used for TCR beta sequencing. The Qiagen DNeasy Blood Extraction Kit was used to extract genomic DNA from the blood cell samples. CDR1 and CDR2 are read off the germline V gene (reference sequence) as MNHEY and SMNVEV. CDR3 length: 14 amino acids, cysteine to phenylalanine. The DNA shown is the 42-base CDR3, in frame from base 1. The germline V end is reduced by 5 bases and the J end by 3 bases; junction bases left unmatched: 4. A note on this clone: It has no known antigen specificity. The record has no base qualities; no much larger clone is one base away.

The library was obtained by the immunoSEQ multiplex PCR assay. The multiplex PCR relied on a mix of 60 forward primers for TCR Vbeta segments and 13 reverse primers for TCR Jbeta segments. The CDR3 region of rearranged TCR beta genes was amplified from genomic DNA with a multiplex PCR assay. Amplified TCR beta libraries were sequenced as 87-base-pair reads on the Illumina HiSeq System. As for the original processing: A later analysis counted 75 million to 100 million unique TCR beta chains across the 670 or so repertoires, and roughly 9.9 million of these chains were shared by at least two donors. Raw reads were error-corrected and collapsed into unique sequences with a nearest-neighbor algorithm that merged closely related sequences to remove PCR and sequencing errors. To assign V, D and J gene segments, CDR3 sequences were aligned to IMGT reference sequences. For a sequence to be retained, a match of at least six nucleotides to both a V gene segment and a J gene segment was required. A rearrangement was called productive if the CDR3 had no stop codons and remained in frame with V and J, and every other rearrangement was called non-productive. CDR3 was defined by IMGT convention, running from the second conserved V-encoded cysteine to the conserved J-encoded phenylalanine. In an earlier analysis of 500 to 650 of the donors, sequences lacking an unambiguous match to a single V gene segment were excluded. An earlier analysis of fewer than 750 of the donors classified V segments as functional when productive rearrangements were above 56.7% and as segregating when the standard deviation between donors was above 5%. To diagnose cytomegalovirus status from the catalog of TCR beta chain sequences, a statistical classification framework was built. In a later analysis, V and J genes were assigned by comparing TCR nucleotide sequences against IMGT/GENE-DB human TR gene sequences. In a later analysis, CDR3 sequences and most-parsimonious VDJ recombination scenarios were assigned using the TCRdist pipeline. In a later analysis, each TCR beta chain was defined by its CDR3 amino acid sequence together with its V-gene family, and reads without a unique V-gene family were excluded. In a later analysis, a few hundred highly shared, low-generation-probability nucleotide sequences were removed to address suspected cross-contamination and a sequencing artifact. In a later analysis, a clonal expansion index for each public chain was calculated from normalized within-repertoire ranks of inferred template counts. In a later analysis, generation probabilities were computed with a VDJ recombination model fitted to out-of-frame rearrangements, and the resulting probabilities were checked against IGoR. A later analysis scored TCR-TCR, TCR-HLA and TCR-CMV co-occurrence with hypergeometric tests, applying a repertoire-size bias correction to TCR pairs. To estimate false discovery rates, a later analysis permuted the HLA or CMV assignments 20 times. In a later analysis, co-occurring TCRs were grouped using DBSCAN, with TCRdist sequence similarity added in when clustering inside HLA-allele-positive subsets. Repertoires with fewer than 30,000 or more than 120,000 public chains, plus five repertoires with anomalous nucleotide sharing, were excluded from co-occurrence clustering. TCRdb's version of the immuneACCESS table is confined to in-frame rearrangements and falls short of the full clone set. An unresolved V gene accounts for under half of the shortfall where checked; the remainder is of unknown origin. V and J calls and clone size are copied from that table; D and trimming were computed from the DNA. This sample lists about 150,000 clones; 80% were detected once. The ten largest clones take up around 7% of the sample.

The chain is assembled from TRBV27 and TRBJ2-5, and TRBD1 matches 9 of the central bases. The origin of this receptor is a man aged 25 to 40 in good health and CMV-seropositive. Input material: PBMCs. The nucleotide sequence is given as TGTGCCAGCAGTGGGGGACAGGGAAAAGAGACCCAGTACTTC. Its protein is CASSGGQGKETQYF.